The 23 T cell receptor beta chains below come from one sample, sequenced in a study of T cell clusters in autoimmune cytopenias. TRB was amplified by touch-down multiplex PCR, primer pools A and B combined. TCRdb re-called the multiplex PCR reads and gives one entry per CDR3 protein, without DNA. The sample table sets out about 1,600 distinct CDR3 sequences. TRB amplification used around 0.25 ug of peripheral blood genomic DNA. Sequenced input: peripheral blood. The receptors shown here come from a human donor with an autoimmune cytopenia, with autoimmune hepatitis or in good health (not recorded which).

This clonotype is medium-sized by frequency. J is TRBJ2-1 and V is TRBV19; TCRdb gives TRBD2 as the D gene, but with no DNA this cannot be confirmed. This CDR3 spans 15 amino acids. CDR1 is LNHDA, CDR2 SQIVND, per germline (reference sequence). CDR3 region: CASRVAGLYYNEQFF. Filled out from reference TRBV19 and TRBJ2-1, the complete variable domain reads DGGITQSPKYLFRKEGQNVTLSCEQNLNHDAMYWYRQDPGQGLRLIYYSQIVNDFQKGDIAEGYSVSREKKESFPLTVTSAQKNPTAFYLCASRVAGLYYNEQFFGPGTRLTVL.

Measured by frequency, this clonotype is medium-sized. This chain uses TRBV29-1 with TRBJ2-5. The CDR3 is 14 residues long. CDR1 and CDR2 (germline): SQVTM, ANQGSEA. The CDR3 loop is CSVRGRGFQETQYF.

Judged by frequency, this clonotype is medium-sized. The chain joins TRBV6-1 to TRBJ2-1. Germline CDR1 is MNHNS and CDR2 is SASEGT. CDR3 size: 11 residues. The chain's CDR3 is CASSEVAGQFF.

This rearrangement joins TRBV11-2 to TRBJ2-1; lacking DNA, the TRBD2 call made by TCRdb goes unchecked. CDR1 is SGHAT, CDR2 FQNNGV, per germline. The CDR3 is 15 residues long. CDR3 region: CASGRTSGRENEQFF.

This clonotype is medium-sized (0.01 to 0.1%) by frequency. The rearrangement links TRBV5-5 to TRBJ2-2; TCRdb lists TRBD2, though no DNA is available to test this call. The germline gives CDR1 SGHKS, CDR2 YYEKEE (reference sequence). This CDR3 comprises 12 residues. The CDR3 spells CASSPSYGELFF.

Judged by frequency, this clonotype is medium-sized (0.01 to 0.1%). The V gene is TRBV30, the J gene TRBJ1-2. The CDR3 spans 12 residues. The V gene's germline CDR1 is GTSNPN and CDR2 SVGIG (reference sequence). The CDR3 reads CAWSVFPYGYTF.

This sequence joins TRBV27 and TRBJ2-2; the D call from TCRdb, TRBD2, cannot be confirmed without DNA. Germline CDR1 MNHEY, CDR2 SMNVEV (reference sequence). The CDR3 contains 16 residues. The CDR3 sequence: CASSLFTRLNTGELFF.

Here the CDR3 reads CASSFPGTGALEQYF. This chain joins TRBV18 and TRBJ2-7; the TCRdb D gene call, TRBD1, has no DNA to confirm it. The CDR3 spans 15 residues. Germline CDR1 reads KGHSH; CDR2 reads LQKENI.

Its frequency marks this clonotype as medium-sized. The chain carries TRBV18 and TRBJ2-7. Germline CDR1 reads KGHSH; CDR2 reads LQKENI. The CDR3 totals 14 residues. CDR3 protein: CASSIGVGSYEQYF.

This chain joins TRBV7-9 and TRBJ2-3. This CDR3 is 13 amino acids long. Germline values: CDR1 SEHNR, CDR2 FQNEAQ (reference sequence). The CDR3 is CASSFNPIDTQYF.

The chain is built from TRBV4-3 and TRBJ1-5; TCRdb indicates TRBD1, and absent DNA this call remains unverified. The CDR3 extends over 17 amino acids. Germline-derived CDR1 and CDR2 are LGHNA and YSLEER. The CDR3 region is CASSQDRGSGSNQPQHF.

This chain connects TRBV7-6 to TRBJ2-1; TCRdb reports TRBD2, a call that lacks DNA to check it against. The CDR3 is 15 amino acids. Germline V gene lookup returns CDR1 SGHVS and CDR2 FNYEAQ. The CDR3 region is CASSRLAGSFNEQFF.

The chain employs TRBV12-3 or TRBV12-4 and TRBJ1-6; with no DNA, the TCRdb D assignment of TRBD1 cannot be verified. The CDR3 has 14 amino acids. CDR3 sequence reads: CASSPQGGRSPLHF.

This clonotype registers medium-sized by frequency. Here the CDR3 reads CASSLRLAVTPNEQYF. V gene TRBV6-5 combines with J gene TRBJ2-7; TCRdb gives TRBD2 as the D gene, but with no DNA this cannot be confirmed. From germline, CDR1 is MNHEY and CDR2 SVGAGI. The CDR3 has 16 amino acids.

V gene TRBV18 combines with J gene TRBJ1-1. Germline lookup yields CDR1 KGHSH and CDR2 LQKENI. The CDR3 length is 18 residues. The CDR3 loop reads CASSPPMGTGLTNTEAFF.

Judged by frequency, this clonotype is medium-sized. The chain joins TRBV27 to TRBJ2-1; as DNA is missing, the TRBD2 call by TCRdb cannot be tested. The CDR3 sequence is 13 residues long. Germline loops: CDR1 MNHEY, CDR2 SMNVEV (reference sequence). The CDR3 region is CASGLAGGMEQFF.

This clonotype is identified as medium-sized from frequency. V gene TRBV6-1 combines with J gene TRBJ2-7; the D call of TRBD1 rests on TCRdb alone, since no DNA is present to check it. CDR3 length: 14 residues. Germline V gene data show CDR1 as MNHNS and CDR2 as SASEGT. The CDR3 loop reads CASSDSGQGYEQYF.

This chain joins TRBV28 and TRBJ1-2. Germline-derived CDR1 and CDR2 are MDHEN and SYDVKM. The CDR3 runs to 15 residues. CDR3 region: CASSLWGNGDYGYTF.

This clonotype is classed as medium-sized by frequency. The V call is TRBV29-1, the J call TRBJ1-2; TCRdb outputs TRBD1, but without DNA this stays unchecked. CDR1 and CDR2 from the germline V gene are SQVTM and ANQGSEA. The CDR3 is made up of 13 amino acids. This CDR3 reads CSVTQGAGDGYTF. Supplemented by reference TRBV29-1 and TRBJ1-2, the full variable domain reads SAVISQKPSRDICQRGTSLTIQCQVDSQVTMMFWYRQQPGQSLTLIATANQGSEATYESGFVIDKFPISRPNLTFSTLTVSNMSPEDSSIYLCSVTQGAGDGYTFGSGTRLTVV.

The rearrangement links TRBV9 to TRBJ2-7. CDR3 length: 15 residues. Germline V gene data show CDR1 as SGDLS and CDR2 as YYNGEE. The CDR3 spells CASSVGREGPYEQYF.

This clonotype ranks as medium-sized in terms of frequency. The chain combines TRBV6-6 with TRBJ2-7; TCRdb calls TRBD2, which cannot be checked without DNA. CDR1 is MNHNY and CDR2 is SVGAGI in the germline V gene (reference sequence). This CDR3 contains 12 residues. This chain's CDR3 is CASSYEGREQYF.

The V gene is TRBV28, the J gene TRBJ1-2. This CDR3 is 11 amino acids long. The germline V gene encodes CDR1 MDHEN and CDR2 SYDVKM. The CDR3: CASSFWGGYTF.

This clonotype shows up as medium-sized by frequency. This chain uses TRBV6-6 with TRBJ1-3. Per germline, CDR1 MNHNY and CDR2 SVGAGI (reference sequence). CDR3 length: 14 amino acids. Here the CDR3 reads CASSYQGSGNTIYF.